The 17 T cell receptor beta chains below were found in one sample sequenced in a study of T cell repertoires and Cas9 in healthy adults. Clones were sequenced by immunoSEQ multiplex PCR, and TCRdb holds only the in-frame ones, with some missing. The table lists almost 15,000 clones, under 90% of them singletons. Sequenced: Tregs (CD4+, CD25+, CD127-, CD137-, CD154-) from PBMCs; culture status not recorded. Receptors originate from a human donor in good health.

The chain joins TRBV11-2 to TRBJ1-4, with a weak D call TRBD1 (5 bases). The CDR3 runs 15 residues. V was pared by 4 bases and J by 8 bases, with 17 bases between. CDR1 SGHAT and CDR2 FQNNGV come from the germline V gene. The CDR3, as DNA: TGTGCCAGCAGCTCGCAAGGACAAGCGGCGGAAAAACTGTTTTTT. Protein sequence: CASSSQGQAAEKLFF.

This chain links TRBV30 with TRBJ2-7; 9 bases line up with TRBD1. This CDR3 region has 12 residues. Germline CDR1 reads GTSNPN; CDR2 reads SVGIG (reference sequence). After removal of 3 bases from V and 6 bases from J, the junction contained 3 bases not matched to a gene. The CDR3: CAWRRQGGEQYF. DNA of the CDR3: TGTGCCTGGAGGCGACAGGGGGGCGAGCAGTACTTC.

The rearrangement links TRBV6-5 to TRBJ2-2; TRBD1 matches at 9 bases. V lost 5 bases and J lost 4; bases outside the gene matches: 5. The CDR3 totals 15 residues. Germline CDR1 and CDR2: MNHEY and SVGAGI. CDR3 sequence: CASSVRTGVTGELFF. In DNA, the CDR3 is TGTGCCAGCAGTGTACGGACAGGGGTCACCGGGGAGCTGTTTTTT.

The rearrangement links TRBV23-1 to TRBJ1-2; D uncertain. TRBV23-1 is noted as an ORF with a role that remains uncertain. The CDR3 spans 17 residues. Trimming removed 4 bases at V and 0 bases at J, with 18 bases between. The CDR3 here is CASSPPPQRTANYGYTF. The DNA for the CDR3 is TGCGCCAGCAGTCCTCCTCCCCAGCGGACGGCTAACTATGGCTACACCTTC.

The gene calls are TRBV30 and TRBJ1-2; D gene uncertain. Germline V gene sequence: CDR1 GTSNPN, CDR2 SVGIG (reference sequence). CDR3 length: 13 residues. V shed 0 bases and J shed 7 bases, with 12 bases lying between them. The CDR3 DNA reads TGTGCCTGGAGTGTTGGTCGGGATGCTGGCTACACCTTC. It yields the protein CAWSVGRDAGYTF. Complete variable domain (other parts from reference TRBV30 and TRBJ1-2): SQTIHQWPATLVQPVGSPLSLECTVEGTSNPNLYWYRQAAGRGLQLLFYSVGIGQISSEVPQNLSASRPQDRQFILSSKKLLLSDSGFYLCAWSVGRDAGYTFGSGTRLTVV.

The chain uses TRBV28 and TRBJ2-7; D gene uncertain. Trimming pared 2 bases from V and 0 bases from J, leaving 11 bases between. This CDR3 has 15 amino acids. Germline loops: CDR1 MDHEN, CDR2 SYDVKM. CDR3 bases: TGTGCCAGCAGTTTAACATTCCTAAACTCCTACGAGCAGTACTTC. Its translation: CASSLTFLNSYEQYF.

The chain joins TRBV11-2 to TRBJ2-5; TRBD1 matches at 10 bases. The trim removed 5 bases at V and 2 bases at J, leaving 8 bases unmatched. Germline assignment: CDR1 SGHAT and CDR2 FQNNGV. This CDR3 is built from 16 residues. The CDR3 DNA sequence: TGTGCCAGCAGCAAAAGACAGGGGGCGGTTCAAGAGACCCAGTACTTC. It codes for CASSKRQGAVQETQYF.

J is TRBJ2-3 and V is TRBV6-1; D call uncertain. Deletions cut 2 bases from V and 4 bases from J, with 13 bases between. This CDR3 spans 15 amino acids. CDR1 is MNHNS and CDR2 is SASEGT in the germline V gene. CDR3 region: CASSEITGVPDTQYF. CDR3 DNA: TGTGCCAGCAGTGAAATAACGGGCGTGCCAGATACGCAGTATTTT.

The CDR3: CATHGINTDTQYF. CDR3 DNA sequence: TGTGCCACCCACGGGATTAACACAGATACGCAGTATTTT. This rearrangement joins TRBV2 to TRBJ2-3, with D maybe TRBD2 (5 bases). Trimming cost V 10 bases and J 2 bases, with 13 bases left between them. CDR1 SNHLY and CDR2 FYNNEI come from the germline V gene. The CDR3 runs to 13 residues. Using reference TRBV2 and TRBJ2-3 for the parts outside the CDR3, the full variable domain is EPEVTQTPSHQVTQMGQEVILRCVPISNHLYFYWYRQILGQKVEFLVSFYNNEISEKSEIFDDQFSVERPDGSNFTLKIRSTKLEDSAMYFCATHGINTDTQYFGPGTRLTVL.

V is TRBV10-3 and J is TRBJ2-1; TRBD1 matches at 10 bases. This CDR3 is built from 13 residues. Losses at the gene ends were 11 bases for V and 8 bases for J; bases not matched to a gene: 9. Germline CDR1 and CDR2: ENHRY and SYGVKD. CDR3 region: CAGRTGGSDEQFF. As DNA, the CDR3 is TGTGCCGGAAGGACAGGGGGATCGGATGAGCAGTTCTTC.

The rearrangement links TRBV14 to TRBJ2-7; a possible D gene is TRBD2 (6 bases). V shed 4 bases and J shed 2 bases, with 9 bases lying between them. Germline loops: CDR1 SGHDN, CDR2 FVKESK. CDR3 length: 13 amino acids. Here the CDR3 reads CASSPGDPYEQYF. The CDR3 coding sequence is TGTGCCAGCAGCCCGGGGGATCCCTACGAGCAGTACTTC.

J is TRBJ1-1 and V is TRBV6-5; 9 bases map to TRBD1. The CDR3 totals 14 residues. Germline V lookup: CDR1 MNHEY, CDR2 SVGAGI. V lost 2 bases to trimming and J lost 6 bases; unmatched junction nucleotides: 4. The CDR3 loop reads CASSYGDREAEAFF. Here the CDR3 DNA reads TGTGCCAGCAGTTACGGGGACAGGGAGGCTGAAGCTTTCTTT.

The rearrangement joins TRBV4-2 to TRBJ2-3, with TRBD2 identical over 8 bases. The CDR3 has 16 amino acids. The V gene's germline CDR1 is LGHNA and CDR2 YNFKEQ. V lost 0 bases, J lost 6 bases, and 8 bases stayed unmatched. The CDR3, as DNA: TGTGCCAGCAGCCAAGATATGGAACCGGGGGGGGATACGCAGTATTTT. Translation gives CASSQDMEPGGDTQYF.

The gene calls are TRBV7-2 and TRBJ2-3, with TRBD1 as a possible D gene (6 bases). The ends were cut back, 5 bases at V and 6 bases at J, with 9 bases in the middle. Germline lookup yields CDR1 SGHTA and CDR2 FQGNSA. The CDR3 runs 12 residues. CDR3 sequence: CASSGTSDTQYF. CDR3 sequence (DNA): TGTGCCAGCAGCGGGACATCTGATACGCAGTATTTT.

The J gene is TRBJ1-4, the V gene TRBV4-1, with D possibly being TRBD1 (6 bases). V lost 0 bases and J lost 1, with 15 bases in between. Germline V gene sequence: CDR1 MGHRA, CDR2 YSYEKL. This CDR3 is 18 amino acids long. Here the CDR3 DNA reads TGCGCCAGCAGCCAAGATAGGGCGAGGGGGGGAACTAATGAAAAACTGTTTTTT. Translation gives CASSQDRARGGTNEKLFF.

The CDR3 coding sequence is TGCGCCAGCAGCTTGGATTCAGGGTTGAGTACAGATACGCAGTATTTT. Protein: CASSLDSGLSTDTQYF. The V gene is TRBV5-1, the J gene TRBJ2-3; D is possibly TRBD1 (5 bases). The CDR3 runs to 16 residues. Trimming took 0 bases from V and 3 from J, leaving 14 bases between them. Germline V gives CDR1 SGHRS, CDR2 YFSETQ.

The V gene is TRBV6-6, the J gene TRBJ2-1, with TRBD1 identical over 7 bases. The germline CDR1 and CDR2 sequences are MNHNY and SVGAGI (reference sequence). The V gene end was trimmed by 5 bases and the J gene end by 7 bases; junction bases not matched to a gene: 5. CDR3 length equals 13 residues. The CDR3 protein is CASSVQGVNEQFF. CDR3 in DNA: TGTGCCAGCAGTGTTCAGGGGGTGAATGAGCAGTTCTTC.